This is a list of T cell receptor beta chains from one sample in a study of graft-versus-host responses after intestinal transplantation. These receptors are not linked to any known antigen. The protocol was immunoSEQ multiplex PCR, while the TCRdb copy is restricted to in-frame clones and leaves out a portion. The sample holds nearly 110,000 clones, around 90% seen once. Specimen: unstimulated CD4+ T cells sorted from spleen or lymph node cells, collected before transplant. The receptor source for this set is a human donor who was the organ donor for an intestinal transplant. CDR3s include the opening cysteine and the closing phenylalanine or tryptophan. Fields, in order: clone size, V gene, D gene, J gene, CDR3 DNA, CDR3 protein. A D gene is named only where the DNA matches it firmly. The listing skips clone size in some rows; elsewhere it reads once, few, many or a size class.

few,TRBV2,NA,TRBJ1-6,TGTGCCAGCAGTGAGTTGGGAGCCGATAATTCACCCCTCCACTTT,CASSELGADNSPLHF
NA,TRBV25-1,NA,TRBJ2-7,TGTGCCAGCAGTCCCGCGGGTGCCCAAAGCTCCTACGAGCAGTACTTC,CASSPAGAQSSYEQYF
NA,TRBV29-1,NA,TRBJ2-1,TGCAGCGTTGGGTCGGGGGCGACCTACAATGAGCAGTTCTTC,CSVGSGATYNEQFF
NA,TRBV9,NA,TRBJ2-5,TGTGCCAGCAGCCCCAGGTCGAGCGAAGAGGCCCAGTACTTC,CASSPRSSEEAQYF
NA,TRBV18,TRBD1,TRBJ2-7,TGTGCCAGCTCACCCCGACAGGGGGCCTCCTACGAGCAGTACTTC,CASSPRQGASYEQYF
few,TRBV5-1,TRBD1,TRBJ2-7,TGCGCCAGCAGCTTGGGGGGGACAGGGGACCTTGAGCAGTACTTC,CASSLGGTGDLEQYF
NA,TRBV6-5,NA,TRBJ1-6,TGTGCCAGCAGTAGACGGGATAATTCACCCCTCCACTTT,CASSRRDNSPLHF
few,TRBV5-4,NA,TRBJ1-1,TGTGCCAGCAGTCAGTACACTGAAGCTTTCTTT,CASSQYTEAFF
few,TRBV10-1,NA,TRBJ2-2,TGCGCCAGCAGTGAGTCTGGGCGAGGGGAGCTGTTTTTT,CASSESGRGELFF
NA,TRBV11-2,TRBD1,TRBJ1-2,TGTGCCAGCAGGAAAACAGGACAGGGACGCTATGGCTACACCTTC,CASRKTGQGRYGYTF
NA,TRBV2,NA,TRBJ2-2,TGTGCCAGCAGAGCCGGGCCCCGTGCCGGGGAGCTGTTTTTT,CASRAGPRAGELFF
NA,TRBV19,NA,TRBJ2-7,TGTGCCAGTAGTAAAGGCTCAGTCGGTGGGATGTACGAGCAGTACTTC,CASSKGSVGGMYEQYF
NA,TRBV5-1,NA,TRBJ1-1,TGCGCCAGCAGCTCGTTACAGGGATCCGGCACTGAAGCTTTCTTT,CASSSLQGSGTEAFF
NA,TRBV6-7,NA,TRBJ2-5,TGTGCCAGCAGTTACCCGCGAGGGGGGGAGGAGGAGACCCAGTACTTC,CASSYPRGGEEETQYF
NA,TRBV5-5,NA,TRBJ1-6,TGTGCCAGCAGCCTGAACGACGGAAGGATCTATAATTCACCCCTCCACTTT,CASSLNDGRIYNSPLHF
few,TRBV21-1,NA,TRBJ1-5,TGTGCCAGCAGCCCGGCCCAGGAGGAGGATCAGCCCCAGCATTTT,CASSPAQEEDQPQHF
NA,TRBV6-5,NA,TRBJ1-2,TGTGCCAGCAGTTACTCGGGGTGGGGCTACACCTTC,CASSYSGWGYTF
NA,TRBV5-4,NA,TRBJ2-5,TGTGCCAGCAGCGCAGGGGACTTACAAGAGACCCAGTACTTC,CASSAGDLQETQYF
NA,TRBV28,NA,TRBJ1-4,TGTGCCAGCAGTTTATTCAGTCGCAGGGAAAATGAAAAACTGTTTTTT,CASSLFSRRENEKLFF
NA,TRBV28,NA,TRBJ1-6,TGTGCCAGCAGGCTACAGTGGTCCTATAATTCACCCCTCCACTTT,CASRLQWSYNSPLHF